This T cell receptor (beta chain) was found in a study of T-cell memory formation after mild COVID-19. TCRdb re-derived calls from the 5' RACE reads in MiXCR, one entry per CDR3 protein. The sample records about 420,000 distinct CDR3 sequences, about 25% being singletons. V was pared by 0 bases and J by 4 bases, with 14 bases between. The CDR3 runs to 15 residues. Germline-derived CDR1 and CDR2 are SQVTM and ANQGSEA. Sequencing used PBMCs or a T cell subset sorted from them (not recorded which). The sequence came from an adult woman who had mild COVID-19 (a few samples of this study predate the infection). Cell type and time point are not known. The chain has TRBV29-1 and TRBJ2-3; tentative D call: TRBD2 (6 bases). CDR3 amino acids: CSVEDTGTWADTQYF. CDR3 sequence (DNA): TGCAGCGTTGAAGATACGGGGACTTGGGCAGATACGCAGTATTTT.